This entry is about one T cell receptor beta chain. One junction end disagrees with the germline gene, perhaps due to a read error. This sample was taken from a study of blood T cell repertoires in COVID-19. For the study at large: Sample material is recorded as cDNA or gDNA derived from T cells, B-cell-depleted T cells, or PBMCs.

Germline V gives CDR1 LGHDT, CDR2 YNNKEL (reference sequence). The CDR3 sequence is 13 residues long. The table came from immunoSEQ multiplex PCR; TCRdb's copy has only in-frame clones and leaves some out. The sample holds some 340,000 clones; 90% are singletons and the top ten take 3% to 5%. Individuals in the exposed group had encountered a COVID-19 case within 2 weeks preceding study entry. The specimen sequenced was PBMCs or T cells enriched from blood (not recorded which). The receptor's source is a young woman who had been exposed to COVID-19. J is TRBJ1-2 and V is TRBV3-1 (or the pseudogene TRBV3-2); TRBD1 matches 7 bases. The chain's CDR3 is CASTQRDSHGYTF. The CDR3 DNA follows: TGTGCCAGCACCCAAAGGGACAGCCATGGCTACACCTTC.